In this sample, the clone carrying this T cell receptor (beta chain) turned up many times. The TCR beta CDR3 regions underwent amplification using RNA transcripts as the source. First-round RT-PCR of the TCR CDR3 relied on the HTBI primer set. TCRdb recomputed calls from the multiplex PCR reads with MiXCR, one row per CDR3 protein. The sample includes more than 300,000 distinct CDR3 sequences, about a sixth of them seen just once. These data are taken from a study of T cells in Graves' hyperthyroidism and ophthalmopathy. V trimming: 4 bases; J trimming: 7 bases; junction bases outside the gene matches: 6. The CDR3 runs to 13 residues. Per the germline V gene, CDR1 is MGHRA and CDR2 is YSYEKL.

The specimen sequenced was blood. The clonotype was recovered from a woman in her twenties or thirties with Graves' hyperthyroidism that later progressed to Graves' ophthalmopathy. V gene TRBV4-1 combines with J gene TRBJ1-2; 7 bases align to TRBD1. The CDR3 is CASSPRQGLGYTF. Written as DNA, the CDR3 is TGCGCCAGCAGCCCCCGACAGGGCCTTGGCTACACCTTC.